This TCR beta chain was documented in a study of tumor-infiltrating lymphocytes in primary liver carcinoma (dated by TCRdb to about 2017). Background for the entire study: Hepatocellular carcinoma (four) or combined HCC and intrahepatic cholangiocarcinoma (one) was present in the five patients, who were three men and two women aged 30 to 69 years. Technical replicate repertoires showed high reproducibility, with mean shared-clone rates around 0.9 and correlation coefficients above 0.95. A total of about 35 specimens from 5 patients underwent TCRbeta repertoire sequencing, comprising about 25 tumor regions, 5 adjacent noncancerous liver tissues and 5 peripheral blood samples. Roughly 3.65 to 7.5 million productive TCRbeta reads were obtained per sample, and no significant difference in read depth was found between tissue types. The five patients had tumors staged T1-T3 N0M0, with maximum diameters ranging from about 4.2 to 11 cm. TCRbeta repertoire sequencing, expression microarrays and whole-exome sequencing were combined in the study across five regions of each liver tumor, with adjacent normal tissue and blood also included. The full study reports these points: Comparison of CD4+ and CD8+ T cell repertoires was precluded by the use of bulk unsorted samples. Because only the TCR beta chain was sequenced and unpaired alpha chains were not captured, true repertoire diversity is likely underestimated. A significantly larger repertoire fraction was made up by the top 250 clones in tumors than in blood (p = 0.039). Pairs of tumor regions showed greater repertoire overlap (mean 36%) than tumor-adjacent pairs (17%) or tumor-blood pairs (roughly 15%), which is consistent with antigen-driven expansion. Only a few patients were included in the study, and the authors note that the findings should be validated in a larger study.

The germline V gene yields MNHEY for CDR1 and SVGEGT for CDR2. Trimming removed 7 bases from V and 0 bases from J; the gene matches leave 8 bases unexplained. The CDR3 numbers 17 residues from cysteine through phenylalanine. The only DNA kept is the CDR3, 51 bases in frame from the first base. Without any cell sorting, total RNA and DNA were extracted together from around 20-30 mg of bulk tissue using the AllPrep DNA/RNA mini kit. Between November 2015 and early 2016, five patients in China with histopathologically diagnosed primary liver carcinoma had surgical resection. At the time of sampling, the patients had chronic HBV infection and had not received any treatment. Fresh tumor and adjacent tissue pieces were bisected, with one half stored in RNAlater at -80 degrees C and the other half sent for histology. As for this clonotype: Its target antigen remains unknown. No much larger clone exists at a distance of one base, and base qualities are not known.

TCRbeta-specific cDNA was reverse-transcribed from 500 to 550 ng total RNA using a constant-region primer and ProtoScript II reverse transcriptase. Construction of the TCRbeta libraries relied on three nested rounds of multiplex PCR, following a slightly modified ARM-PCR procedure. Each of the first two PCR rounds ran for approximately 10 cycles using multiplex TRBV1-TRBV30 forward primers together with a Cbeta reverse primer. A final 25-cycle PCR with Deep VentR polymerase added sample barcodes and Illumina adapters. Before sequencing, amplicons of 200-500 bp were purified from gel using a QIAquick gel extraction kit. An Illumina HiSeq 2500 was used to sequence the TCRbeta amplicons, generating 250-bp paired-end reads. In the original analysis: Reads were quality-trimmed with Trimmomatic v0.33, and paired reads were merged with FLASH v1.2.11 to recover full CDR3 sequences. MiGEC v1.2.1b assigned V, D and J germline segments to the rearranged TCRbeta sequences. VDJtools v1.0.0 computed clonotype statistics and Shannon-Wiener diversity indices. Except for diversity analysis, only each sample's 250 most abundant clonotypes were used in subsequent analyses to reduce sampling bias. Through fastp at Q25 and MiXCR, TCRdb rebuilt clones from the public reads, retaining in-frame beta chains. One record per CDR3 amino acid sequence lists the most common genes and DNA. None of the V and J calls come from the authors' own analysis; TCRdb made them. The sample has more than 30,000 distinct CDR3 sequences on record, 75% of them singletons. 35% to 45% of the sample goes to the ten largest clones.

The sequenced sample was tumor-adjacent normal liver tissue. The chain links TRBV6-2 or TRBV6-3 with TRBJ2-6; a stretch of 8 junction bases matches TRBD1. This receptor was identified in a man aged 35 to 55 with primary liver carcinoma and hepatitis B virus infection. The DNA is as follows: TGTGCCAGCATGAGGGACAGGATACACTCTGGGGCCAACGTCCTGACTTTC. Translation gives CASMRDRIHSGANVLTF.